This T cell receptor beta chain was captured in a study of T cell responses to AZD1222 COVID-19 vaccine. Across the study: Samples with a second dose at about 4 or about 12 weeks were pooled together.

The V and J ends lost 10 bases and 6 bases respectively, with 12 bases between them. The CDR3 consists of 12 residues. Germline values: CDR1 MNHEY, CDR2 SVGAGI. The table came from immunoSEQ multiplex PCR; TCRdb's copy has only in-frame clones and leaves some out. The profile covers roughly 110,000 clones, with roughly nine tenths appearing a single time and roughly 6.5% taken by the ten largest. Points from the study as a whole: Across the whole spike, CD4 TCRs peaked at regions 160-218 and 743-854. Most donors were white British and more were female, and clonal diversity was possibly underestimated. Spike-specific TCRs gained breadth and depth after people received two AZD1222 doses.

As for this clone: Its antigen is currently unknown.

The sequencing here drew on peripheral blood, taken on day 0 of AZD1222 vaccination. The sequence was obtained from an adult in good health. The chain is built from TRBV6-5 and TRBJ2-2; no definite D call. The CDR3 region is CATQSNAGELFF. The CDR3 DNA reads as TGTGCCACACAATCCAACGCCGGGGAGCTGTTTTTT.